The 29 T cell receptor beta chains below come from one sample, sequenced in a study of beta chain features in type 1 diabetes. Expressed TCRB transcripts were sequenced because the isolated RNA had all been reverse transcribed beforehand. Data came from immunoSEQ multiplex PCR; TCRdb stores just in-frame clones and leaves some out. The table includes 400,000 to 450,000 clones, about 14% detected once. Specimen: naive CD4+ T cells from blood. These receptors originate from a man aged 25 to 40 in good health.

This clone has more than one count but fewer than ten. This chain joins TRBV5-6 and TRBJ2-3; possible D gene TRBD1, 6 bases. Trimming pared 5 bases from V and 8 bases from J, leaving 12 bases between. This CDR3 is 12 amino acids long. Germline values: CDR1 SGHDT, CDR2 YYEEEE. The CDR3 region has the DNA TGTGCCAGCAGTTATCCACAGGGTACGCAGTATTTT. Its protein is CASSYPQGTQYF.

The CDR3 DNA sequence: TGTGCCAGCTCCCTTAAGCGGGAAAGTTCCCAGTTCTTC. It translates to CASSLKRESSQFF. The rearrangement links TRBV18 to TRBJ2-1; 7 nucleotides agree with TRBD2. Germline assignment: CDR1 KGHSH and CDR2 LQKENI. V shed 6 bases and J 13 bases; nucleotides not matched to a gene: 12. This CDR3 spans 13 amino acids. The full variable domain, completed using reference TRBV18 and TRBJ2-1, is NAGVMQNPRHLVRRRGQEARLRCSPMKGHSHVYWYRQLPEEGLKFMVYLQKENIIDESGMPKERFSAEFPKEGPSILRIQQVVRGDSAAYFCASSLKRESSQFFGPGTRLTVL.

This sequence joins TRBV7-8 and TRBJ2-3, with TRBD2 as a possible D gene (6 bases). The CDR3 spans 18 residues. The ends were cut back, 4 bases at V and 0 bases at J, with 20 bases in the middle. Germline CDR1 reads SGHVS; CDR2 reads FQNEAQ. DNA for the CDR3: TGTGCCAGCAGCTCCCCATGGAGTTGGGGGAGGAGCACAGATACGCAGTATTTT. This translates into CASSSPWSWGRSTDTQYF. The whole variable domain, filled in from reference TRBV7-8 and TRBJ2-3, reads GAGVSQSPRYKVAKRGQDVALRCDPISGHVSLFWYQQALGQGPEFLTYFQNEAQLDKSGLPSDRFFAERPEGSVSTLKIQRTQQEDSAVYLCASSSPWSWGRSTDTQYFGPGTRLTVL.

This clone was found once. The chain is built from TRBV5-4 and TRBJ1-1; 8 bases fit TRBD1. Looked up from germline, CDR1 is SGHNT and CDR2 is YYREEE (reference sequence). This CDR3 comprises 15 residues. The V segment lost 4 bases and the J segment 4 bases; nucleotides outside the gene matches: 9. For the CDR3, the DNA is TGTGCCAGCAGCCCCGGGGACAGGTTGAGCACTGAAGCTTTCTTT. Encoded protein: CASSPGDRLSTEAFF.

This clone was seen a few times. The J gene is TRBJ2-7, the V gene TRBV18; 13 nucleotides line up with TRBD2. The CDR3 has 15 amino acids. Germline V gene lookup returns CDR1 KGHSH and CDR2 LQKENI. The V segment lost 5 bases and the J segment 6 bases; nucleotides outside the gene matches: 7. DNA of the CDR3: TGTGCCAGCTCATTGCCGGGACTAGCGGGGAGCGAGCAGTACTTC. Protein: CASSLPGLAGSEQYF.

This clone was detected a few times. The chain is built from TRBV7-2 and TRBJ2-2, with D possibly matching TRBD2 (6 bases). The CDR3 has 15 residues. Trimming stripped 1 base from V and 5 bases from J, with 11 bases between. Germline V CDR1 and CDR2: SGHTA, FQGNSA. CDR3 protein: CASSLGGDVTGELFF. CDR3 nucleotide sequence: TGTGCCAGCAGCTTAGGCGGGGACGTTACCGGGGAGCTGTTTTTT.

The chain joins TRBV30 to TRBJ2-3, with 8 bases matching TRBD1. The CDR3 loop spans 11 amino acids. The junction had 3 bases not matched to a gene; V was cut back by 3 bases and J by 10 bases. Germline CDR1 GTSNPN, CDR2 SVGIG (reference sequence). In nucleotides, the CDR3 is TGTGCCTGGAGCCGACAGGGGCCGCAGTATTTT. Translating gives CAWSRQGPQYF.

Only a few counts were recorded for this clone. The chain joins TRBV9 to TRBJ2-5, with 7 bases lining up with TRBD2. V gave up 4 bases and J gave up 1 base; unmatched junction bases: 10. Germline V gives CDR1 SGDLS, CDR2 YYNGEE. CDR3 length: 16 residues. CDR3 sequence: CASSPTAGGGQETQYF. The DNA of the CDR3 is TGTGCCAGCAGCCCAACAGCGGGCGGGGGCCAAGAGACCCAGTACTTC.

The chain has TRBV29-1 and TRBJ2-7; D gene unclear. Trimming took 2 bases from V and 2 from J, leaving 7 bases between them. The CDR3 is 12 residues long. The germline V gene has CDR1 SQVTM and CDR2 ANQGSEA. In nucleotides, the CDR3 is TGCAGCGTTGAACAGTCCGCCTACGAGCAGTACTTC. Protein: CSVEQSAYEQYF.

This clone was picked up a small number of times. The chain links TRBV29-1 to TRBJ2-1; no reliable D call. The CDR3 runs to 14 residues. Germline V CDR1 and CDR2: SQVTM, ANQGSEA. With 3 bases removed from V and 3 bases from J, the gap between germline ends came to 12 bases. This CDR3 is CSVDSRRDYNEQFF. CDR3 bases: TGCAGCGTTGATTCCCGGAGAGACTACAATGAGCAGTTCTTC.

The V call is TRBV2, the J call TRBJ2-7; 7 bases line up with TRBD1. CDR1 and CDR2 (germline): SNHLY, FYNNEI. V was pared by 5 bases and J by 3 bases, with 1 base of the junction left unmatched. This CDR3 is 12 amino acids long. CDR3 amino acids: CASSRQGYEQYV. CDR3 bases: TGTGCCAGCAGTAGACAGGGCTACGAGCAGTACGTC.

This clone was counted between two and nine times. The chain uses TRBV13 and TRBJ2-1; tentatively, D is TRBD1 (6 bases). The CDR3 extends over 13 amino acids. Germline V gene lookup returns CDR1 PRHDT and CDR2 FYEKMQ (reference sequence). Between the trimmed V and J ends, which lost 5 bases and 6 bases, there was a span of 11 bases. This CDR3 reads CASSVIRGNEQFF. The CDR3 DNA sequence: TGTGCCAGCAGCGTAATCAGGGGCAATGAGCAGTTCTTC.

CDR3 residues: CASSSSGGQETQYF. The CDR3 nucleotides are TGTGCCAGTAGTAGCAGCGGGGGACAAGAGACCCAGTACTTC. The chain links TRBV19 to TRBJ2-5; TRBD2 agrees at 8 bases. Germline V gene data show CDR1 as LNHDA and CDR2 as SQIVND (reference sequence). The CDR3 loop spans 14 amino acids. Germline trimming cut 4 bases from V and 2 bases from J; bases unmatched to any gene: 3.

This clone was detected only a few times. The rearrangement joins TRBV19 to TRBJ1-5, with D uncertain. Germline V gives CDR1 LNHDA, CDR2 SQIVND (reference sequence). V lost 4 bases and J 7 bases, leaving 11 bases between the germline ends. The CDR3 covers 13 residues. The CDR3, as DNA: TGTGCCAGTAGTACAAGGGAAGTCCAGCCCCAGCATTTT. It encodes CASSTREVQPQHF.

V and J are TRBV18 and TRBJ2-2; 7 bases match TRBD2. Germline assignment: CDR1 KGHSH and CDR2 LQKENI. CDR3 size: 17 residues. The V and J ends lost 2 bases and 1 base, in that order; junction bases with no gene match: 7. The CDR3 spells CASSPVGGNLNTGELFF. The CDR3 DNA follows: TGTGCCAGCTCACCAGTGGGAGGGAACCTGAACACCGGGGAGCTGTTTTTT.

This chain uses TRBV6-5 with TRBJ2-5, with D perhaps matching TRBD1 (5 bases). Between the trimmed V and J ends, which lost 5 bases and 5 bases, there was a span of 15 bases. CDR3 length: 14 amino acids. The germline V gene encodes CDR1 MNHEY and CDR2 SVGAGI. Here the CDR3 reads CASSPWARAETQYF. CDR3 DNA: TGTGCCAGCAGTCCTTGGGCCAGGGCGGAGACCCAGTACTTC.

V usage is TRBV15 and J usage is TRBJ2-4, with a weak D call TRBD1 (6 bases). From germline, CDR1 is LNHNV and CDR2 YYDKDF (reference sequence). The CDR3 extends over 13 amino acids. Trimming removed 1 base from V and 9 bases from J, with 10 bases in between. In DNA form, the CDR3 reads TGTGCCACCAGCAGAGGGCGAGGGGGCATTCAGTACTTC. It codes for CATSRGRGGIQYF.

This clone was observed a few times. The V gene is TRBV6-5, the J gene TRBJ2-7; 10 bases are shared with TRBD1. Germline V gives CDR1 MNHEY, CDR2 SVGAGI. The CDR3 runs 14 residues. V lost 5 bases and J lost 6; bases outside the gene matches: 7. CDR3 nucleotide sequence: TGTGCCAGCAGTACGGCCGGGACAGGGGCCGAGCAGTACTTC. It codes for CASSTAGTGAEQYF.

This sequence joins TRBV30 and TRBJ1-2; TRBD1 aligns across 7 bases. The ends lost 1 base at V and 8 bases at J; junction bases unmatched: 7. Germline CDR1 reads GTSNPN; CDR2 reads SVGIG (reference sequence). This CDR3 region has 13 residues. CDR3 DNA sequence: TGTGCCTGGAGTGGACAGGGTCGGGGAGGCTACACCTTC. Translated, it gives CAWSGQGRGGYTF.

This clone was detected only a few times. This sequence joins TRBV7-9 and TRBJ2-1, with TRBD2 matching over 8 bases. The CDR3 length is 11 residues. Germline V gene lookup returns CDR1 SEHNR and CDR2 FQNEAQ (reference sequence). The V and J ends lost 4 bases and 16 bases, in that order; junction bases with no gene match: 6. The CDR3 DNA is TGTGCCAGCAGCTACGGGACTAGTTTTTTCTTC. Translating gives CASSYGTSFFF.

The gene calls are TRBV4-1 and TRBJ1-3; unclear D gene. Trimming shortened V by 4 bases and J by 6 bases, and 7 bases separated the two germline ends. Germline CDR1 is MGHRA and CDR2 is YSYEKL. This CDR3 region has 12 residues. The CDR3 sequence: CASSPDQNTIYF. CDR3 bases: TGCGCCAGCAGCCCTGACCAAAACACCATATATTTT.

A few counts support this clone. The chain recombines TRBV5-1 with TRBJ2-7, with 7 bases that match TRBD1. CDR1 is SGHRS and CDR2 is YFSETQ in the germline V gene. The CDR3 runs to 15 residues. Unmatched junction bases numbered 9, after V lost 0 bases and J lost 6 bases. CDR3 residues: CASSLEPGQRFEQYF. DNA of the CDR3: TGCGCCAGCAGCTTGGAGCCGGGACAGAGGTTCGAGCAGTACTTC.

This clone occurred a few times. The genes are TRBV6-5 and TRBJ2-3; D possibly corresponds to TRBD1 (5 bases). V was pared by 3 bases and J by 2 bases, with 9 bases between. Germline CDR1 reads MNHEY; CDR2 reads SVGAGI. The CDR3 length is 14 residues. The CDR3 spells CASSYLGATDTQYF. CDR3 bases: TGTGCCAGCAGTTATTTAGGGGCCACAGATACGCAGTATTTT.

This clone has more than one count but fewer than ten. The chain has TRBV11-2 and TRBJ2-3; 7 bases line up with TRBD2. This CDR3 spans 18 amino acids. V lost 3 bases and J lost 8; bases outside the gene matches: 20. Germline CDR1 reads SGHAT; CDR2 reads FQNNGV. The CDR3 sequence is CASSFHLAGTKQGGTQYF. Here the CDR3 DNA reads TGTGCCAGCAGCTTCCATCTGGCCGGGACTAAGCAAGGTGGTACGCAGTATTTT. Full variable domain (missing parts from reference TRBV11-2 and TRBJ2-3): EAGVAQSPRYKIIEKRQSVAFWCNPISGHATLYWYQQILGQGPKLLIQFQNNGVVDDSQLPKDRFSAERLKGVDSTLKIQPAKLEDSAVYLCASSFHLAGTKQGGTQYFGPGTRLTVL.

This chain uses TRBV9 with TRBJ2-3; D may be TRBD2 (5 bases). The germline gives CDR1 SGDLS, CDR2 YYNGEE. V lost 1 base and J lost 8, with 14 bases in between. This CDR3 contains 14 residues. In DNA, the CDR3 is TGTGCCAGCAGCGTAAGGACTTCCATTGGTACGCAGTATTTT. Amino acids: CASSVRTSIGTQYF.

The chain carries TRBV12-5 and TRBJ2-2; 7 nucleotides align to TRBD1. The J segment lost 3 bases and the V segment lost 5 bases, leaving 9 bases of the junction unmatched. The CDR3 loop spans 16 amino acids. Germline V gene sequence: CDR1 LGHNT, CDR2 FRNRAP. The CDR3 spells CASGTFGTVYTGELFF. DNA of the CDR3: TGTGCTAGTGGTACCTTCGGGACAGTTTACACCGGGGAGCTGTTTTTT.

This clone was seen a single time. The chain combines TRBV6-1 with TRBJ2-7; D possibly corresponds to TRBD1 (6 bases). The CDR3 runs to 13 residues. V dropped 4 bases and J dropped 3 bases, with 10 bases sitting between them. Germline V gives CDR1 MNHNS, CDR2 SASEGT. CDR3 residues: CASSAGRGYEQYV. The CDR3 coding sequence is TGTGCCAGCAGTGCGGGCAGGGGCTACGAGCAGTACGTC.

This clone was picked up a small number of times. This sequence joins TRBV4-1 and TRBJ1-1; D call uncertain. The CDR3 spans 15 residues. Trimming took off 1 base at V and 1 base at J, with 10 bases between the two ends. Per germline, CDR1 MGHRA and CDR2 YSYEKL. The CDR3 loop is CASSQVGTWNTEAFF. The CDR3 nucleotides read TGCGCCAGCAGCCAAGTGGGTACCTGGAACACTGAAGCTTTCTTT.

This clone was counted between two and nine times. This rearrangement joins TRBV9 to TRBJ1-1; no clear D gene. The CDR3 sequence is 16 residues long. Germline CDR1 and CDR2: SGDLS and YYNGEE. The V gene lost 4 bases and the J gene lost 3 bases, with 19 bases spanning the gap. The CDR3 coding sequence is TGTGCCAGCAGCCCCCACAGCCGCCTTTCGGACACTGAAGCTTTCTTT. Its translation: CASSPHSRLSDTEAFF.